Below, 24 T cell receptor beta chains from the same sample are listed, as sequenced in a study of blood T cells in healthy people across ages. It was with a sample-barcoded 5' primer and a J-beta primer mix that a second PCR of roughly 6 to 11 cycles was run. TCRdb redid the calling of the 5' RACE reads with MiXCR, one entry per CDR3 protein. This table has some 880,000 distinct CDR3 sequences, roughly 35% appearing once. The sample comprised blood. These receptors were collected from a man aged 18-30 years in good health.

The V gene is TRBV29-1, the J gene TRBJ2-3; D could derive from TRBD1 or TRBD2 (6 bases each). The germline gives CDR1 SQVTM, CDR2 ANQGSEA. With 6 bases removed from V and 4 bases from J, the gap between germline ends came to 11 bases. The CDR3 has 12 residues. The CDR3 coding sequence is TGCAGCGTGGGGGGCCGGGCAGATACGCAGTATTTT. Translated: CSVGGRADTQYF.

This clonotype was detected a few times. The J gene is TRBJ1-2, the V gene TRBV6-2 or TRBV6-3, with D possibly TRBD1 on 6 matching bases. Between the trimmed V and J ends, which lost 7 bases and 7 bases, there was a span of 19 bases. The CDR3 covers 14 residues. Germline V gene lookup returns CDR1 MNHEY and CDR2 SVGEGT. CDR3 bases: TGTGCCAGCAACCTACAGGGCCGAATTGGTGGCTACACCTTC. This sequence encodes CASNLQGRIGGYTF.

The V call is TRBV7-2, the J call TRBJ2-5; 7 positions agree with TRBD1. The J call is uncertain, as TRBJ2-7 better fits the DNA end. This CDR3 has 16 amino acids. CDR1 is SGHTA and CDR2 is FQGNSA in the germline V gene. The CDR3 sequence is CASSPTSTTGPNEQYF. The CDR3 DNA reads TGTGCCAGCAGCCCCACCTCCACGACAGGGCCCAACGAGCAGTACTTC.

CDR3 DNA: TGTGCCAGCAGCTTAAGGGGACAGGAAGCTTTCTTT. Amino acid sequence: CASSLRGQEAFF. This rearrangement joins TRBV12-3 or TRBV12-4 to TRBJ1-1; TRBD1 aligns across 7 bases. V lost 6 bases to trimming and J lost 8 bases; unmatched junction nucleotides: 6. CDR3 length: 12 residues.

This clonotype was observed a few times. This chain links TRBV19 with TRBJ1-4; D is perhaps TRBD1 (6 bases). This CDR3 has 17 amino acids. The germline V gene encodes CDR1 LNHDA and CDR2 SQIVND (reference sequence). The V end was cut by 5 bases, the J end by 3 bases, with 19 bases between. CDR3 coding DNA: TGTGCCAGTAGTCCCGAGGGGGGACTCGGAGCTAATGAAAAACTGTTTTTT. Translating gives CASSPEGGLGANEKLFF. The full variable domain, completed using reference TRBV19 and TRBJ1-4, is DGGITQSPKYLFRKEGQNVTLSCEQNLNHDAMYWYRQDPGQGLRLIYYSQIVNDFQKGDIAEGYSVSREKKESFPLTVTSAQKNPTAFYLCASSPEGGLGANEKLFFGSGTQLSVL.

The sample holds many counts of this clonotype. The chain links TRBV7-9 to TRBJ2-5, with D hard to call. Trimming cost V 5 bases and J 1 base, with 17 bases left between them. Germline V gene data show CDR1 as SEHNR and CDR2 as FQNEAQ (reference sequence). CDR3 length: 16 residues. The CDR3 loop is CASSRVPTGLQETQYF. The CDR3 DNA is TGTGCCAGCAGCCGGGTCCCGACGGGCCTCCAAGAGACCCAGTACTTC.

Details on this clonotype: A much larger clone lies a single base off, so this may be a read error. The chain couples TRBV4-2 to TRBJ2-3; D gene uncertain. Looked up from germline, CDR1 is LGHNA and CDR2 is YNFKEQ. The CDR3 is 14 residues long. Trimming shortened V by 3 bases and J by 3 bases, and 10 bases separated the two germline ends. CDR3 protein: CASSHMSVTDTQYF. The CDR3 nucleotides are TGTGCCAGCAGCCACATGAGCGTTACAGATACGCAGTATTTT.

V gene TRBV25-1 combines with J gene TRBJ1-6, with a weak D call TRBD1 (6 bases). V was cut by 0 bases and J by 14 bases, with 14 bases left in between. CDR1 is MGHDK, CDR2 SYGVNS, per germline. The CDR3 sequence is 14 residues long. The CDR3 DNA sequence: TGTGCCAGCAGTGAATATAACAGGGAAGGGACCCTCCACTTT. It is translated as CASSEYNREGTLHF.

The chain combines TRBV20-1 with TRBJ1-6, with D possibly matching TRBD1 (5 bases). The germline V and J ends were trimmed by 3 bases and 10 bases, with 25 bases remaining between them. Germline V gene lookup returns CDR1 DFQATT and CDR2 SNEGSKA (reference sequence). The CDR3 is 17 amino acids. CDR3 amino acids: CSASAPGPHYSNSPLHF. The DNA of the CDR3 is TGCAGTGCTAGCGCTCCGGGGCCCCACTACTCCAACTCACCCCTCCACTTT.

This clonotype was picked up a small number of times. CDR3 residues: CASSLFGSSYNEQFF. The CDR3 DNA follows: TGTGCCAGCAGTCTTTTCGGAAGCTCCTACAATGAGCAGTTCTTC. This chain joins TRBV6-5 and TRBJ2-1; D not resolved. Trimming shortened V by 5 bases and J by 0 bases, and 11 bases separated the two germline ends. CDR1 and CDR2 (germline): MNHEY, SVGAGI. The length of the CDR3 is 15 residues.

In its sample, this clonotype was seen a few times. The chain joins TRBV2 to TRBJ2-7, with no clear D. There are 13 residues in the CDR3. V was cut by 4 bases and J by 5 bases, with 12 bases left in between. From germline, CDR1 is SNHLY and CDR2 FYNNEI. The chain's CDR3 is CASSVLGIDEQYF. Here the CDR3 DNA reads TGTGCCAGCAGTGTTTTAGGGATTGACGAGCAGTACTTC. Looking up the rest from reference TRBV2 and TRBJ2-7 gives the full variable domain: EPEVTQTPSHQVTQMGQEVILRCVPISNHLYFYWYRQILGQKVEFLVSFYNNEISEKSEIFDDQFSVERPDGSNFTLKIRSTKLEDSAMYFCASSVLGIDEQYFGPGTRLTVT.

The V call is TRBV12-3 or TRBV12-4, the J call TRBJ2-5; 9 nucleotides match TRBD2. CDR3 length: 14 residues. Unmatched junction bases numbered 5, after V lost 7 bases and J lost 2 bases. The CDR3 region is CASTGGGEQETQYF. The CDR3 nucleotides read TGTGCCAGCACAGGCGGGGGGGAACAAGAGACCCAGTACTTC.

This clonotype was counted between two and nine times. The gene calls are TRBV20-1 and TRBJ1-6; TRBD1 matches at 8 bases. The CDR3 is made up of 13 amino acids. Germline trimming cut 2 bases from V and 7 bases from J; bases unmatched to any gene: 1. Germline CDR1 is DFQATT and CDR2 is SNEGSKA (reference sequence). The CDR3 here is CSARRDRNSPLHF. CDR3 DNA: TGCAGTGCTAGAAGGGACAGGAATTCACCCCTCCACTTT.

A note on this clonotype: Being one base from a much bigger clone, this may be a read error. The rearrangement joins TRBV5-1 to TRBJ2-1; D not resolved. In germline, CDR1 is SGHRS, CDR2 YFSETQ. This CDR3 has 18 amino acids. This chain's CDR3 is CAGSLEMRPSSKYNEQFF. The CDR3 region has the DNA TGCGCCGGCAGCTTGGAAATGAGACCCTCCTCCAAATACAATGAGCAGTTCTTC.

The rearrangement uses TRBV4-3 and TRBJ2-1; D uncertain. The J call is uncertain, as TRBJ2-7 better fits the DNA end. Germline CDR1 reads LGHNA; CDR2 reads YSLEER. This CDR3 is built from 13 residues. CDR3 nucleotide sequence: TGCGCCAGCAGCCCAAGACCCTACAATGAGCAGTACTTC. Translating it yields CASSPRPYNEQYF.

The V call is TRBV7-2, the J call TRBJ1-1; no firm D call. V dropped 3 bases and J dropped 5 bases, with 10 bases sitting between them. Germline CDR1 and CDR2: SGHTA and FQGNSA. The CDR3 totals 13 residues. CDR3 DNA sequence: TGTGCCAGCAGCTTCGAAGCAAGGACTGAAGCTTTCTTT. Its protein is CASSFEARTEAFF.

The gene calls are TRBV10-3 and TRBJ1-6; maybe TRBD1 (5 bases). The CDR3 is 18 amino acids. Germline V gives CDR1 ENHRY, CDR2 SYGVKD. V lost 1 base and J lost 0, with 13 bases in between. The CDR3 bases are TGTGCCATCAGTGAGTTCGGGGCTTTAAGCTCCTATAATTCACCCCTCCACTTT. This codes for CAISEFGALSSYNSPLHF.

This clonotype was recorded a few times. The chain is built from TRBV20-1 and TRBJ1-2; 8 nucleotides match TRBD1. V lost 3 bases and J lost 4; bases outside the gene matches: 4. This CDR3 spans 13 amino acids. Germline CDR1 is DFQATT and CDR2 is SNEGSKA (reference sequence). CDR3 nucleotides: TGCAGTGCTAGTGACAGGGGTGGCTATGGCTACACCTTC. Its protein is CSASDRGGYGYTF.

This clonotype was recorded many times. This chain connects TRBV4-3 to TRBJ2-3; D is undetermined. The germline gives CDR1 LGHNA, CDR2 YSLEER. The CDR3 consists of 14 residues. V lost 0 bases and J 8 bases, leaving 12 bases between the germline ends. CDR3 coding DNA: TGCGCCAGCAGCCAAGATCCCTCCGTTGGTACGCAGTATTTT. Translated, it gives CASSQDPSVGTQYF.

This clonotype was seen just once. A much more abundant neighbour one base away suggests this may be a read error. The chain carries TRBV29-1 and TRBJ1-2; a weak D match, TRBD1 (5 bases). Trimming cost V 1 base and J 3 bases, with 9 bases left between them. This CDR3 has 13 amino acids. Germline V gene lookup returns CDR1 SQVTM and CDR2 ANQGSEA. CDR3 DNA sequence: TGCAGCGTTGAAGGGCACAGGCACTATGGCTACACCTTC. Encoded protein: CSVEGHRHYGYTF.

The chain is built from TRBV5-1 and TRBJ2-7; D may be TRBD1 (5 bases). The germline V gene has CDR1 SGHRS and CDR2 YFSETQ. This CDR3 is 14 amino acids long. V was trimmed by 6 bases and J by 3 bases, leaving 16 bases between them. The CDR3: CASNRSPGYYEQYF. The CDR3 DNA reads TGCGCCAGCAACAGATCACCAGGGTACTACGAGCAGTACTTC.

This clonotype has a handful of counts. The genes are TRBV5-1 and TRBJ1-1; D not certain. This CDR3 region has 17 residues. The germline gives CDR1 SGHRS, CDR2 YFSETQ. V was cut by 4 bases and J by 3 bases, with 22 bases left in between. This chain's CDR3 is CASSRNLKGREDTEAFF. The CDR3 DNA is TGCGCCAGCAGCCGCAATCTCAAAGGGAGGGAGGACACTGAAGCTTTCTTT.

This clonotype was counted only a few times. A much larger clone lies one base from this, so it may be a read error. The V call is TRBV15, the J call TRBJ1-5; D gene ambiguous. Germline V CDR1 and CDR2: LNHNV, YYDKDF (reference sequence). CDR3 size: 15 residues. CDR3 amino acids: CATSPDAGPNQPLHF. In nucleotides, the CDR3 is TGTGCCACCAGCCCAGACGCAGGTCCCAATCAGCCCCTGCATTTT.

The gene calls are TRBV12-3 or TRBV12-4 and TRBJ1-5; 8 nucleotides agree with TRBD1. V shed 6 bases, J shed 5 bases, and the junction held 9 bases outside the gene matches. The CDR3 loop spans 15 amino acids. CDR3 amino acids: CASSIQTGVDQPQHF. For the CDR3, the DNA is TGTGCCAGCAGCATACAGACAGGGGTGGATCAGCCCCAGCATTTT.